The rows below give T cell receptor beta chains drawn from one sample of a study of T cell responses to AZD1222 COVID-19 vaccine. Some clones are missing from TCRdb's copy, which holds only in-frame ones; the method was immunoSEQ multiplex PCR. There are 110,000 or so clones in the sample; roughly 91% occur only once, and approximately 6.5% lies in the top ten. Sequencing used peripheral blood, obtained 28 days after the second AZD1222 dose. Receptors originate from an adult who received the AZD1222 COVID-19 vaccine. The CDR3 runs from the conserved cysteine through the conserved F or W. The D gene is left open where the match is weak. Size values are once, few and many counts, or a class for expanded clones, and some rows have none.

d_gene,abundance,v_gene,j_gene,CDR3nt,CDR3aa
-,-,TRBV19,TRBJ1-6,TGTGCCAGTAGTAATAATTCACCCCTCCACTTT,CASSNNSPLHF
TRBD2,-,TRBV3-1/TRBV3-2,TRBJ2-7,TGTGCCAGCAGCCAAGATTGGACTAGGAGCTACGAGCAGTACTTC,CASSQDWTRSYEQYF
TRBD1,-,TRBV11-3,TRBJ2-5,TGTGCCAGCAGCAGCTTAGACGGGACAGGGCAAGAGACCCAGTACTTC,CASSSLDGTGQETQYF
TRBD2,-,TRBV15,TRBJ2-1,TGTGCCACCAGCCCTAGCGGGGAGTACAATGAGCAGTTCTTC,CATSPSGEYNEQFF
TRBD1,-,TRBV2,TRBJ2-5,TGTGCCGACGAGAAGGGGGCTGGGGAGACCCAGTACTTC,CADEKGAGETQYF
-,-,TRBV12-2,TRBJ2-7,TGTGCAAGTCGCTGGTCAGGGTATCCCTCCTACGAGCAGTACTTC,CASRWSGYPSYEQYF
TRBD1,-,TRBV4-3,TRBJ2-1,TGCGCCAGCAGCCAAACCGTCGACAGGGATGAGCAGTTCTTC,CASSQTVDRDEQFF
-,-,TRBV2,TRBJ2-7,TGTGCCAGCAGTGAAAGGGTAGGGGCGGGGGAGCAGTACTTC,CASSERVGAGEQYF
-,-,TRBV10-3,TRBJ2-1,TGTGCCATCAGTGAAGGTGGGAATGAGCAGTTCTTC,CAISEGGNEQFF
TRBD1,-,TRBV6-4,TRBJ2-2,TGTGCCAGCAGTGTGACAGGGAGTGACACCGGGGAGCTGTTTTTT,CASSVTGSDTGELFF
TRBD1,-,TRBV4-2,TRBJ2-1,TGTGCCAGCAGCCAAGATGGGGGGGACAGGGGCCCTGCGGGATACAATGAGCAGTTCTTC,CASSQDGGDRGPAGYNEQFF
-,-,TRBV10-3,TRBJ1-3,TGTGCCATCAGTGAGACGTCGGCCGTCAGCGGAAACACCATATATTTT,CAISETSAVSGNTIYF
-,-,TRBV6-5,TRBJ1-1,TGTGCCAGCAGTTACTCCCCAGGGACTGAAGCTTTCTTT,CASSYSPGTEAFF
TRBD2,-,TRBV6-2/TRBV6-3,TRBJ2-5,TGTGCCAGCAGCTTGGGGGGACTAGCGGCGATGTTAGAGACCCAGTACTTC,CASSLGGLAAMLETQYF
TRBD1,-,TRBV4-2,TRBJ1-2,TGTGCCAGCAGCCACACAGGGGCAGGCGGCTACACCTTC,CASSHTGAGGYTF
-,-,TRBV25-1,TRBJ1-4,TGTGCCAGCAGTGAACCTAGGGGAGCCGAAAAACTGTTTTTT,CASSEPRGAEKLFF
-,-,TRBV7-2,TRBJ2-1,TGTGCCAGCAGCTTAGACTACAATGAGCAGTTCTTC,CASSLDYNEQFF
-,-,TRBV13,TRBJ2-4,TGTGCCAGCAGCTTAGAAGCAGGAGTTCTAGCCAAAAACATTCAGTACTTC,CASSLEAGVLAKNIQYF
-,-,TRBV7-2,TRBJ2-1,TGTGCCAGCAGCTTAGGGTCCCCTGCCCCTAATGAGCAGTTCTTC,CASSLGSPAPNEQFF
TRBD1,-,TRBV4-1,TRBJ2-7,TGCGCCAGCAGCCAAGGCGGACAGGGATTTTATTTAGGCTACGAGCAGTACTTC,CASSQGGQGFYLGYEQYF
TRBD2,-,TRBV24-1,TRBJ2-1,TGTGCCACCAGTGACCTCTCTAGCGGGCCCTACAATGAGCAGTTCTTC,CATSDLSSGPYNEQFF
-,once,TRBV29-1,TRBJ1-1,TGCAGCGTTGATAGTGGATCAAGGGCGAACACTGAAGCTTTCTTT,CSVDSGSRANTEAFF
-,once,TRBV7-6,TRBJ2-7,TGTGCCAGCAGCTTTCGATTAGCCGATGGAGGGTACGAGCAGTACTTC,CASSFRLADGGYEQYF
TRBD1,once,TRBV5-1,TRBJ2-3,TGCGCCAGCAGCCTGGGACAGGGGGTCTCAGATACGCAGTATTTT,CASSLGQGVSDTQYF
-,-,TRBV5-1,TRBJ2-1,TGCGCCAGCAGTCTAGGGGCTACCTACAATGAGCAGTTCTTC,CASSLGATYNEQFF
TRBD1,-,TRBV6-1,TRBJ1-4,TGTGCCAGCAGTGAGGACAGGGGGAATGAAAAACTGTTTTTT,CASSEDRGNEKLFF
TRBD1,-,TRBV7-2,TRBJ1-1,TGTGCCAGCAGCCACGAGACAGGGGGCTATCTCGGCACTGAAGCTTTCTTT,CASSHETGGYLGTEAFF
TRBD1,-,TRBV9,TRBJ2-7,TGTGCCAGCAGCGTAGGGGGGACAGGGTTGGAGGAGCAGTACTTC,CASSVGGTGLEEQYF
TRBD1,-,TRBV11-2,TRBJ1-2,TGTGCCAGCAGGCATACCGACAGGGAGTATGGCTACACCTTC,CASRHTDREYGYTF
TRBD1,-,TRBV29-1,TRBJ1-1,TGCAGCGGGTCGACAGGGACTGGCACTGAAGCTTTCTTT,CSGSTGTGTEAFF
TRBD2,-,TRBV11-3,TRBJ2-5,TGTGCCAGCAGCTTCGGGACTAGTCAGCAAGAGACCCAGTACTTC,CASSFGTSQQETQYF
-,-,TRBV9,TRBJ1-1,TGTGCCAGCAGCACCATCCCGGCGAACACTGAAGCTTTCTTT,CASSTIPANTEAFF
-,-,TRBV6-5,TRBJ2-5,TGTGCCAGCAGTACCCCCTTAAGGGAGACCCAGTACTTC,CASSTPLRETQYF